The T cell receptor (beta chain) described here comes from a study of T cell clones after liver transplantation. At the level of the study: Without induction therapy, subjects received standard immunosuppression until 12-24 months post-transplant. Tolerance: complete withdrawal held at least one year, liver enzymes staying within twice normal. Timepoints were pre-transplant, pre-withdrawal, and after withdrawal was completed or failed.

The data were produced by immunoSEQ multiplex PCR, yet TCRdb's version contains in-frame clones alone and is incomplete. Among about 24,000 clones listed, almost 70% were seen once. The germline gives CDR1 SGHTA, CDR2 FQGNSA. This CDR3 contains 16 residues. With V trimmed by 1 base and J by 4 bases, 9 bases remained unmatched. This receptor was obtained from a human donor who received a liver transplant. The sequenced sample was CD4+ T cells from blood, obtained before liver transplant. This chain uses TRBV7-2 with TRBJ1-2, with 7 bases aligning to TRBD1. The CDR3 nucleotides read TGTGCCAGCAGCTTAGGGATAAGGGGGCTGGGCTATGGCTACACCTTC. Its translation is CASSLGIRGLGYGYTF.